These T cell receptor beta chains were read from a single sample in a study of cytomegalovirus exposure and HLA in healthy donors. The repertoire was sequenced with immunoSEQ multiplex PCR; TCRdb's copy has only in-frame clones and lacks some. The sample has 150,000 to 200,000 clones; around 77% are singletons. Sequenced input: PBMCs. The receptors shown here come from a man aged 35-49 years in good health and CMV-seronegative. The CDR3 runs from the conserved cysteine through the conserved F or W. A D gene is named only where the DNA matches it firmly.

TRBV10-1	TRBJ1-2	-	CASSEKLSDGYTF
TRBV5-4	TRBJ2-5	-	CASRSTGNQETQYF
TRBV2	TRBJ2-3	TRBD1	CASARQGSTDTQYF
TRBV18	TRBJ1-1	TRBD1	CASSPGQGATEAFF
TRBV7-2	TRBJ2-5	TRBD2	CASSLVPQREGYQETQYF
TRBV25-1	TRBJ1-5	-	CASSGRGENSNQPQHF
TRBV9	TRBJ1-3	TRBD1	CASSVGPVDRGGGNTIYF
TRBV19	TRBJ2-5	TRBD1	CASSIAQTGIETQYF
TRBV7-2	TRBJ2-3	-	CASLPSGTDTQYF
TRBV6-5	TRBJ1-1	-	CASNSILRTEAFF
TRBV5-1	TRBJ1-1	-	CASSSPEGSTEAFF
TRBV9	TRBJ2-5	-	CASSVELASETQYF
TRBV15	TRBJ1-5	-	CATSRGSSGAYSNQPQHF
TRBV6-5	TRBJ2-7	TRBD1	CASSYTGQATGEQYF
TRBV19	TRBJ1-2	TRBD1	CASSGGQRTNYGYTF
TRBV30	TRBJ2-3	-	CAWSDAGDTQYF
TRBV28	TRBJ2-1	TRBD1	CASSLERDRGNEQFF
TRBV2	TRBJ1-2	TRBD1	CASRQILGTAYGYTF
TRBV19	TRBJ2-1	TRBD2	CASSPLAEMKNEQFF
TRBV7-6	TRBJ2-7	TRBD2	CASSLTASGRLPYEQYF
TRBV5-4	TRBJ1-1	-	CASSLAPQAMNTEAFF
TRBV5-5	TRBJ1-2	TRBD1	CASSLDRGMVDGYTF
TRBV5-1	TRBJ1-3	TRBD1	CASSSQGAGNTIYF
TRBV9	TRBJ2-1	-	CASSPLGDLTNNEQFF
TRBV10-3	TRBJ2-1	TRBD2	CAISEGQAGNSYNEQFF
TRBV7-9	TRBJ2-7	TRBD2	CSSSNRGGRIYEQYF
TRBV30	TRBJ1-5	-	CAWNQGRSNQPQHF
TRBV7-9	TRBJ2-1	TRBD2	CSSSLEGLAGYNEQFF
TRBV2	TRBJ1-4	TRBD1	CASSAGTGAEKLFF
TRBV28	TRBJ2-7	TRBD1	CASSNGQGYEQYF
TRBV7-9	TRBJ1-1	-	CASSYQGRVNTEAFF
TRBV5-1	TRBJ2-1	-	CASSFETGPEWSDEQFF
TRBV7-8	TRBJ2-7	-	CASSLAGEQYF
TRBV5-1	TRBJ2-1	-	CASSINANEQFF
TRBV6-5	TRBJ2-3	-	CASSGGIGDTQYF
TRBV6-1	TRBJ2-5	-	CASRLTGGDETQYF
TRBV28	TRBJ2-7	-	CASSSEGSQYF
TRBV27	TRBJ2-1	-	CATSRAFVSYNEQFF
TRBV11-2	TRBJ1-1	-	CASSPFGGLNTEAFF